These 10 T cell receptor beta chains came from one sample sequenced in a study of cytomegalovirus exposure and HLA in healthy donors. The PCR contained 60 Vbeta and 13 Jbeta primers. Sequencing was performed with immunoSEQ multiplex PCR; in TCRdb, only in-frame clones are kept and a portion is missing. This table has some 170,000 clones, roughly 8.7% appearing once. Sequencing input: PBMCs. These TCRs come from a woman in her twenties or thirties in good health and CMV-seropositive.

The genes are TRBV6-5 and TRBJ1-5; 7 bases match TRBD1. The germline V gene has CDR1 MNHEY and CDR2 SVGAGI. This CDR3 has 14 residues. The ends lost 6 bases at V and 5 bases at J; junction bases unmatched: 7. The CDR3 nucleotides are TGTGCCAGCAGCCCTAATAGGGGGCATCAGCCCCAGCATTTT. It codes for CASSPNRGHQPQHF.

This clone was seen only a few times. The rearrangement joins TRBV5-1 to TRBJ2-5, with a possible D match to TRBD1 (5 bases). Germline V lookup: CDR1 SGHRS, CDR2 YFSETQ. The CDR3 consists of 14 residues. Deletions cut 0 bases from V and 2 bases from J, with 8 bases between. In DNA form, the CDR3 reads TGCGCCAGCAGCTTGGATCGACAGCAAGAGACCCAGTACTTC. Translating gives CASSLDRQQETQYF.

V and J are TRBV18 and TRBJ1-1; 8 bases are shared with TRBD1. The CDR3 totals 17 residues. Germline CDR1 is KGHSH and CDR2 is LQKENI. The J segment lost 1 base and the V segment lost 5 bases, leaving 12 bases of the junction unmatched. The CDR3 region has the DNA TGTGCCAGCTCATCACGACAGGGGCCCTCCAGGAACACTGAAGCTTTCTTT. It codes for CASSSRQGPSRNTEAFF.

A few counts support this clone. The chain joins TRBV7-9 to TRBJ1-1, with TRBD1 matching over 8 bases. This CDR3 comprises 16 residues. The germline V gene has CDR1 SEHNR and CDR2 FQNEAQ (reference sequence). V was pared by 5 bases and J by 4 bases, with 12 bases of the junction left unmatched. This CDR3 reads CASSPVPGQVRTEAFF. CDR3 DNA: TGTGCCAGCAGCCCGGTTCCGGGACAGGTTCGCACTGAAGCTTTCTTT.

This clone appeared a few times. This chain links TRBV10-1 with TRBJ2-3; TRBD1 aligns across 7 bases. CDR3 length: 14 residues. The V segment lost 2 bases and the J segment 5 bases; nucleotides outside the gene matches: 4. The germline V gene has CDR1 WNHNN and CDR2 SYGVQD (reference sequence). CDR3 nucleotides: TGCGCCAGCAGTGAGGGCGACAGGGAAGATACGCAGTATTTT. Its protein is CASSEGDREDTQYF.

This clone was seen a handful of times. This chain uses TRBV9 with TRBJ2-5; possibly TRBD2 for D (6 bases). Germline V gene sequence: CDR1 SGDLS, CDR2 YYNGEE. Trimming pared 2 bases from V and 7 bases from J, leaving 9 bases between. This CDR3 region has 12 residues. The CDR3 bases are TGTGCCAGCAGCGTGGGGGGAGGGACCCAGTACTTC. It specifies CASSVGGGTQYF.

This clone came up a few times. The chain has TRBV5-1 and TRBJ2-5; 10 bases fit TRBD2. The junction had 8 bases not matched to a gene; V was cut back by 6 bases and J by 3 bases. The length of the CDR3 is 15 residues. Per germline, CDR1 SGHRS and CDR2 YFSETQ. CDR3 region: CASMRTGTSEETQYF. DNA for the CDR3: TGCGCCAGCATGAGGACGGGGACTAGCGAAGAGACCCAGTACTTC.

In its sample, this clone was seen a few times. The germline gene is not matched at one end of the junction; a read error may be the cause. The rearrangement links TRBV27 to TRBJ1-1, with D perhaps TRBD1 (5 bases). CDR3 length: 15 residues. Germline CDR1 MNHEY, CDR2 SMNVEV (reference sequence). CDR3 sequence (DNA): TGTGCCAGCAGTTTATCGAGGACACTGAAAACTGAAGCTTTCTTC. As protein: CASSLSRTLKTEAFF.

This clone has just a few counts. This chain's CDR3 is CASISNRVSNTEAFF. The CDR3 bases are TGTGCCAGCATCTCAAACAGGGTCTCCAACACTGAAGCTTTCTTT. The V call is TRBV6-5, the J call TRBJ1-1; maybe TRBD1 (6 bases). CDR1 and CDR2 from the germline V gene are MNHEY and SVGAGI. The CDR3 runs to 15 residues. Between the trimmed V and J ends, which lost 7 bases and 2 bases, there was a span of 17 bases.

The chain couples TRBV7-6 to TRBJ1-2; weak D call: TRBD1 (6 bases). This CDR3 contains 20 residues. Germline V gene lookup returns CDR1 SGHVS and CDR2 FNYEAQ. Trimming took 5 bases from V and 5 from J, leaving 33 bases between them. CDR3: CASSLEGRGVGDGVRYGYTF. In DNA, the CDR3 is TGTGCCAGCAGCCTCGAGGGCAGGGGCGTAGGCGACGGAGTGCGATATGGCTACACCTTC.